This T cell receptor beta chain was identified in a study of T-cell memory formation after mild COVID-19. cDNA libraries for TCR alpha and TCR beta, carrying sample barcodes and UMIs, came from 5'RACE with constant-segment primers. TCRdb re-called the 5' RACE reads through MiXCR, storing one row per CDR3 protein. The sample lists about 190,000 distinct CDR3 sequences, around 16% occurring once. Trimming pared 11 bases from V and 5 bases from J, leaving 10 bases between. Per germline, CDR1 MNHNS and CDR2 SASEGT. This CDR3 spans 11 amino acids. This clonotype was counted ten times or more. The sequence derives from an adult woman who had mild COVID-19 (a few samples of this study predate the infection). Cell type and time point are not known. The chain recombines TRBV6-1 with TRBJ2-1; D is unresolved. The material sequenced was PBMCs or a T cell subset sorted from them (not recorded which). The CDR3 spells CACRANNEQFF. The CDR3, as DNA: TGTGCCTGCCGAGCGAACAATGAGCAGTTCTTC.